Detailed here is one T cell receptor (beta chain). This specimen belongs to a study of blood T cell repertoires in COVID-19. Method: immunoSEQ multiplex PCR; TCRdb's copy keeps in-frame clones and lacks some. This sample has around 180,000 clones; less than 85% occur once, and the top ten carry 10% to 15%. This CDR3 contains 17 residues. In germline, CDR1 is LGHNA, CDR2 YNFKEQ. Trimming cost V 1 base and J 1 base, with 16 bases left between them. The sequence was obtained from a man aged 50 or older who had recovered from COVID-19. V gene TRBV4-2 combines with J gene TRBJ1-1; a possible D gene is TRBD1 (6 bases). The specimen sequenced was PBMCs or T cells enriched from blood (not recorded which). In DNA, the CDR3 is TGTGCCAGCAGCCAAGGTTGGGGGCCTTCTGGGAACACTGAAGCTTTCTTT. This gives the protein CASSQGWGPSGNTEAFF.